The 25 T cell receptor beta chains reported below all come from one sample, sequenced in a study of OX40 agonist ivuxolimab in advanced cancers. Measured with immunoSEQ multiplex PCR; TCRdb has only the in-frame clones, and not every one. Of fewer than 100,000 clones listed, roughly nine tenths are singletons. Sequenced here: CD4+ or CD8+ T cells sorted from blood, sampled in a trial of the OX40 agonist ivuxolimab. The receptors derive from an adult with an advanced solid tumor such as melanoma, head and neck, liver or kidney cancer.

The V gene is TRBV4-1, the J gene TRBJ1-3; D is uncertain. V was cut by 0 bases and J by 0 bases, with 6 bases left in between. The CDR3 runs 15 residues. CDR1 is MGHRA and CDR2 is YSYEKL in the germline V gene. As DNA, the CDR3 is TGCGCCAGCAGCCAAGACCGCAGCTCTGGAAACACCATATATTTT. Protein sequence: CASSQDRSSGNTIYF.

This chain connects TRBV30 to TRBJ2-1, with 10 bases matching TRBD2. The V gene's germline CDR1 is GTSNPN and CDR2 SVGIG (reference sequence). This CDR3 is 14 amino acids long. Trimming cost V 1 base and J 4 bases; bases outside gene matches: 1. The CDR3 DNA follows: TGTGCCTGGAGTGAACTAGCGGGATACAATGAGCAGTTCTTC. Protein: CAWSELAGYNEQFF.

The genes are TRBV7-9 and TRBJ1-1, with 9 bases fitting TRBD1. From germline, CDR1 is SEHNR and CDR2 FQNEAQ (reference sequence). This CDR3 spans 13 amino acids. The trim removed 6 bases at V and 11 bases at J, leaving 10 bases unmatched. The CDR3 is CASRLTTGGAAFF. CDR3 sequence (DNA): TGTGCCAGCAGACTGACTACAGGGGGCGCGGCTTTCTTT.

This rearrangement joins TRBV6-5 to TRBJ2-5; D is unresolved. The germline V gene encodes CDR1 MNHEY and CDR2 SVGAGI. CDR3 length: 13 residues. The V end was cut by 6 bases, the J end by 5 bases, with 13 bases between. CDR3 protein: CASSPSMRETQYF. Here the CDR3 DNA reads TGTGCCAGCAGCCCCTCGATGAGGGAGACCCAGTACTTC.

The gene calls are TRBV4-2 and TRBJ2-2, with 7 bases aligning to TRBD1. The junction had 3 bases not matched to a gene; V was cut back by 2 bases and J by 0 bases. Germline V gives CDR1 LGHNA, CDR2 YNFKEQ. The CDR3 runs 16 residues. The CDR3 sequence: CASSQRTGSNTGELFF. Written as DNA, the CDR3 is TGTGCCAGCAGCCAACGGACAGGATCGAACACCGGGGAGCTGTTTTTT.

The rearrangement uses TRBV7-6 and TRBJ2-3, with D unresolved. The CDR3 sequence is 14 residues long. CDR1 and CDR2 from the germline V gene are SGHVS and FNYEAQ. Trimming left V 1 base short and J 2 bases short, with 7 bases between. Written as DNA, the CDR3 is TGTGCCAGCAGCTTAGGCTGGTCCACAGATACGCAGTATTTT. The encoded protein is CASSLGWSTDTQYF. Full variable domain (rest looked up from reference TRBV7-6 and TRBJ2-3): GAGVSQSPRYKVTKRGQDVALRCDPISGHVSLYWYRQALGQGPEFLTYFNYEAQQDKSGLPNDRFSAERPEGSISTLTIQRTEQRDSAMYRCASSLGWSTDTQYFGPGTRLTVL.

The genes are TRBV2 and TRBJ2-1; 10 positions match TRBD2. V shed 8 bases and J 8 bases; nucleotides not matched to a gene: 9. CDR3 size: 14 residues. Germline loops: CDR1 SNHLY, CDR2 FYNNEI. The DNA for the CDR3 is TGTGCCAGCCTAGGAGCGGGAGGGCCGCATGAGCAGTTCTTC. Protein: CASLGAGGPHEQFF.

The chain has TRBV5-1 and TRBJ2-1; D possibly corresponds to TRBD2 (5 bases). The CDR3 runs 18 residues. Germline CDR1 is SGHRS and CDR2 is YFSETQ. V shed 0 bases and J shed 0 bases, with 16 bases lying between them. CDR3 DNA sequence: TGCGCCAGCAGCTTGGCCCCCGCTAGCTCCAACTCCTACAATGAGCAGTTCTTC. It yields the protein CASSLAPASSNSYNEQFF.

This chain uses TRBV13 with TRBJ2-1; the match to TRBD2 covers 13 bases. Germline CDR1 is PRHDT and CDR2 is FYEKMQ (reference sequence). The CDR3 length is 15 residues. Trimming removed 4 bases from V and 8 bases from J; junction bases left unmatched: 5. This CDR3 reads CASSWTSGSFYEQFF. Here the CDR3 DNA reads TGTGCCAGCAGCTGGACTAGCGGGAGTTTTTATGAGCAGTTCTTC.

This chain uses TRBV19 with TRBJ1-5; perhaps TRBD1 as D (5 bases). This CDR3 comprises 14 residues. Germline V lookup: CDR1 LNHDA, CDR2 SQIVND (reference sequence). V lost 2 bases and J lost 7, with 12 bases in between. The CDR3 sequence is CASSISQGAQPQHF. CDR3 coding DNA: TGTGCCAGTAGTATAAGTCAGGGCGCCCAGCCCCAGCATTTT.

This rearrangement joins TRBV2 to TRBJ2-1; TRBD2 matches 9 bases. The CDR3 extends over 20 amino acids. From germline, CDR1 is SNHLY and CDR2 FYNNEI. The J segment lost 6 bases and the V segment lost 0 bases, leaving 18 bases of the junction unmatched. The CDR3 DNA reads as TGTGCCAGCAGTGAAGCGCCCCAGGGTCTTATAACAGCGGGGGGCAATGAGCAGTTCTTC. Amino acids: CASSEAPQGLITAGGNEQFF.

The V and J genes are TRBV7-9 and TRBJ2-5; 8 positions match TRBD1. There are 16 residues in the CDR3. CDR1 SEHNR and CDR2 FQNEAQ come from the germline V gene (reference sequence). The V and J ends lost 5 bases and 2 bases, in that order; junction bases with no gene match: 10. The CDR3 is CASSIVVTGEQETQYF. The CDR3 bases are TGTGCCAGCAGCATCGTAGTGACAGGGGAGCAAGAGACCCAGTACTTC. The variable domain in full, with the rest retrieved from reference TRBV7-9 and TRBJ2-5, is DTGVSQNPRHKITKRGQNVTFRCDPISEHNRLYWYRQTLGQGPEFLTYFQNEAQLEKSRLLSDRFSAERPKGSFSTLEIQRTEQGDSAMYLCASSIVVTGEQETQYFGPGTRLLVL.

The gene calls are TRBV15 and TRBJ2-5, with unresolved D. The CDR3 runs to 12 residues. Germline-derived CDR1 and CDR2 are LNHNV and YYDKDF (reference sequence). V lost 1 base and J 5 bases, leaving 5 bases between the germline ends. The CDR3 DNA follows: TGTGCCACCAGCAGAGTCCGGGAGACCCAGTACTTC. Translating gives CATSRVRETQYF.

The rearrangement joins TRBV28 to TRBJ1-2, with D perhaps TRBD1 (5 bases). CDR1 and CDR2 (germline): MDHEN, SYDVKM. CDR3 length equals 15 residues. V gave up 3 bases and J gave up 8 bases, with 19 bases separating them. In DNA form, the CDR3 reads TGTGCCAGCAGTTTTGCCCCAGGGCGGTTTGAGGGCTACACCTTC. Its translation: CASSFAPGRFEGYTF.

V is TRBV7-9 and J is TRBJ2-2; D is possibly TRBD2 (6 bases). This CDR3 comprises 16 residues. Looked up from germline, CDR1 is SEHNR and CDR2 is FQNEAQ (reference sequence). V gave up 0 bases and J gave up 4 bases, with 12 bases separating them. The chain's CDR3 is CASSLAGTLPTGELFF. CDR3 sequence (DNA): TGTGCCAGCAGCTTAGCGGGGACTCTCCCCACCGGGGAGCTGTTTTTT.

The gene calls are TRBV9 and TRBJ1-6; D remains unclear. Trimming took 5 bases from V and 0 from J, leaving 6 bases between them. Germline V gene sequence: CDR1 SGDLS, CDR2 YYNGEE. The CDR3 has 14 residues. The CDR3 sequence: CASSSSSYNSPLHF. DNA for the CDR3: TGTGCCAGCAGTTCGAGCTCCTATAATTCACCCCTCCACTTT.

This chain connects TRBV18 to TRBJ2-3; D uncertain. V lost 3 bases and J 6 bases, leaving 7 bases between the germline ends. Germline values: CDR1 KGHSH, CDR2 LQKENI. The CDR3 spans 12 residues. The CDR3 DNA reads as TGTGCCAGCTCACCGGTCGGGGATACGCAGTATTTT. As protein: CASSPVGDTQYF.

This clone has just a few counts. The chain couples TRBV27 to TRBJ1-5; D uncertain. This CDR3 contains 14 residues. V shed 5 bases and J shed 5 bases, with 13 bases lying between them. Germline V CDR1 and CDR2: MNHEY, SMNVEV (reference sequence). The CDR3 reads CASSLLRGDQPQHF. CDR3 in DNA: TGTGCCAGCAGTCTCCTGCGAGGAGATCAGCCCCAGCATTTT.

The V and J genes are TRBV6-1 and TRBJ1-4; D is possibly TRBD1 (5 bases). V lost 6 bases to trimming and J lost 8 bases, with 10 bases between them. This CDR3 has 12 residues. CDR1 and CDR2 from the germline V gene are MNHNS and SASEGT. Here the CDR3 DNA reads TGTGCCAGCAGCTATGGGACCGAAAAACTGTTTTTT. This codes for CASSYGTEKLFF.

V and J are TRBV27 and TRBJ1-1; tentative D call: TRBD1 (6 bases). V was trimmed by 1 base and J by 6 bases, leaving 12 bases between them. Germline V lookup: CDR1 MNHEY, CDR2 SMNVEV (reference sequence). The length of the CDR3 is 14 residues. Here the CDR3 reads CASSLLQGEAEAFF. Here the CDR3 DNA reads TGTGCCAGCAGTTTATTACAGGGTGAGGCTGAAGCTTTCTTT.

CDR3: CASSVMAQPQHF. The CDR3 DNA follows: TGTGCCAGCAGTGTGATGGCTCAGCCCCAGCATTTT. The V and J genes are TRBV6-1 and TRBJ1-5; D is unresolved. V was pared by 4 bases and J by 6 bases, with 7 bases between. CDR1 and CDR2 from the germline V gene are MNHNS and SASEGT. The CDR3 totals 12 residues.

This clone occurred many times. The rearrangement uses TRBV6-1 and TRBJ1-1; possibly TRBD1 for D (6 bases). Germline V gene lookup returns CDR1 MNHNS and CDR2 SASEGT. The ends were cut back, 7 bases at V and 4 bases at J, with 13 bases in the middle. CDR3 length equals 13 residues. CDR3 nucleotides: TGTGCCAGCATTTGGACAGTGGCCACTGAAGCTTTCTTT. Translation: CASIWTVATEAFF.

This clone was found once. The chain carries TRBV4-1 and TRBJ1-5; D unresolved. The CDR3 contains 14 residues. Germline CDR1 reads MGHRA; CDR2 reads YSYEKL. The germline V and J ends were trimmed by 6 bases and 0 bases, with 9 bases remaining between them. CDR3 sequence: CASRDWGSNQPQHF. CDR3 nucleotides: TGCGCCAGCAGGGACTGGGGTAGCAATCAGCCCCAGCATTTT.

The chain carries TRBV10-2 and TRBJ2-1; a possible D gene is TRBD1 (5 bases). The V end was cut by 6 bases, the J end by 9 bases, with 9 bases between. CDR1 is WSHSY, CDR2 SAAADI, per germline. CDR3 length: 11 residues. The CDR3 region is CASSQGSEQFF. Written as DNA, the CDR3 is TGCGCCAGCAGCCAGGGTTCTGAGCAGTTCTTC.

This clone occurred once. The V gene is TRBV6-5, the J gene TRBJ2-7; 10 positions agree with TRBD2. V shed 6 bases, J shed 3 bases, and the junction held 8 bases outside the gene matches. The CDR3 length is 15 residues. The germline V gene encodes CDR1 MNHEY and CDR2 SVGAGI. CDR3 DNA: TGTGCCAGCAGCCGTGCTAGCGGGGGTCTCTACGAGCAGTACTTC. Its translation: CASSRASGGLYEQYF.